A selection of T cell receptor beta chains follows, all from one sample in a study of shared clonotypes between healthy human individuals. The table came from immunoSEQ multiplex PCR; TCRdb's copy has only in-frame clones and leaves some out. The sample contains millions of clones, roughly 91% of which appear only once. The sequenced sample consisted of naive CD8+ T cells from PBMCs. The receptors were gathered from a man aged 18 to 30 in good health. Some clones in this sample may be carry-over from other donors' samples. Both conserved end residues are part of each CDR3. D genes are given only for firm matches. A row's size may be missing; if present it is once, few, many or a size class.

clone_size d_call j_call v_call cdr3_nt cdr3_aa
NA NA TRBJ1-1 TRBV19 TGTGCCAGTAGTATAAACCTCATGAACACTGAAGCTTTCTTT CASSINLMNTEAFF
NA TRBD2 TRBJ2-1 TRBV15 TGTGCCACCCGAGTGTCGGCGGGAGGGTCGGACAATGAGCAGTTCTTC CATRVSAGGSDNEQFF
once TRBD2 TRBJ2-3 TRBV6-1 TGTGCCAGCAGTGCCCCAGCGGGAGTTGTCGATACGCAGTATTTT CASSAPAGVVDTQYF
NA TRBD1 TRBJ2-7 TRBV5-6 TGTGCCAGCAGCCCCTCAGGGACAGGGGGGCACGAGCAGTACTTC CASSPSGTGGHEQYF
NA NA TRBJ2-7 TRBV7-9 TGTGCCAGCACGAGGCCGGGAACCTACGAGCAGTACTTC CASTRPGTYEQYF
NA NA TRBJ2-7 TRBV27 TGTGCCAGCAGTTTATCGGTCGGGGGACCCCACGAGCAGTACTTC CASSLSVGGPHEQYF
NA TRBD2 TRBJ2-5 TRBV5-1 TGCGCCAGCAGCCTCCGGACTAGCGGGCAAGAGACCCAGTACTTC CASSLRTSGQETQYF
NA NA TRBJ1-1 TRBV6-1 TGTGCCAGCAGACCTCCTAGATGGGACACTGAAGCTTTCTTT CASRPPRWDTEAFF
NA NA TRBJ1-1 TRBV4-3 TGCGCCAGCAGCCAGCGCAGATTGAACACTGAAGCTTTCTTT CASSQRRLNTEAFF
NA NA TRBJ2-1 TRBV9 TGTGCCAGTGACCCCGGAGGGCCCTTTAATGAGCAGTTCTTC CASDPGGPFNEQFF
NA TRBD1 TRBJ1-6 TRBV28 TGTGCCAGCAGCATCACAGGGGCTAATTCACCCCTCCACTTT CASSITGANSPLHF
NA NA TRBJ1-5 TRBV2 TGTGCCAGCGGGGACCTAGGGGTCAATCAGCCCCAGCATTTT CASGDLGVNQPQHF
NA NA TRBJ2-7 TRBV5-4 TGTGCCAGCAGCACCGGGACGGATTACGAGCAGTACTTC CASSTGTDYEQYF
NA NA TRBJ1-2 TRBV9 TGTGCCAGCAGCGCCTCGCAATACGGGACGGACTATGGCTACACCTTC CASSASQYGTDYGYTF
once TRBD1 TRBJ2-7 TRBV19 TGTGCCAGTAGTGGGGACAGGCGCGAGCAGTACTTC CASSGDRREQYF
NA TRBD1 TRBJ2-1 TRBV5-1 TGCGCCAGCAGTGTCGGTCAGGGGGACAATGAGCAGTTCTTC CASSVGQGDNEQFF
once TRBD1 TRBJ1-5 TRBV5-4 TGTGCCAGCAGCTCAGCGGAGGGGGCTAGTAGCAATCAGCCCCAGCATTTT CASSSAEGASSNQPQHF
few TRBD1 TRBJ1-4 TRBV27 TGTGCCACAGGGGACAGGGTGAATGAAAAACTGTTTTTT CATGDRVNEKLFF
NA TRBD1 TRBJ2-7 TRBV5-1 TGCGCCACCTCGCCGTGGACAGGGGGCCACGAGCAGTACTTC CATSPWTGGHEQYF
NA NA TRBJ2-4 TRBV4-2 TGTGCCAGCAGCCAAGAGCAAGATGGACTAGCCAAAAACATTCAGTACTTC CASSQEQDGLAKNIQYF
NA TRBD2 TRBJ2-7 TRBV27 TGTGCCAGCAGTTTATCGAACGGGAGGGCCCCCTACGAGCAGTACTTC CASSLSNGRAPYEQYF
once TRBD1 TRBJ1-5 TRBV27 TGTGCCAGCAGTCCCCGGACAGGGGCTCCAAATCAGCCCCAGCATTTT CASSPRTGAPNQPQHF
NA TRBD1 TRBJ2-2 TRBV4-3 TGCGCCAGCAGCCAAGATCGGACAGGGATGATGGGCCCACCGGGGGAGCTGTTTTTT CASSQDRTGMMGPPGELFF
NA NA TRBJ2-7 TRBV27 TGTGCCAGCAGTTTATCTGTGGAAGGTGACAACGAGCAGTACTTC CASSLSVEGDNEQYF
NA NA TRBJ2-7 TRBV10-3 TGTGCCGTAACACAGGGTCGGGAGCAGTACTTC CAVTQGREQYF
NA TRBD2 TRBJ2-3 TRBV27 TGTGCCAGCAGCACTAGCGGGAGGCCCCCGGATACGCAGTATTTT CASSTSGRPPDTQYF
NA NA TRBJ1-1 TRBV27 TGTGCCAGCAGTTTATCGGCCGGCACTGAAGCTTTCTTT CASSLSAGTEAFF
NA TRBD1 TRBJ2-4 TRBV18 TGTGCCAGCTCACCACTTGGGACAGGGGAAAACATTCAGTACTTC CASSPLGTGENIQYF
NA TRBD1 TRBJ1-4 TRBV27 TGTGCCAGCAGTGTCCACAGGGGGTATTCGGAAAAACTGTTTTTT CASSVHRGYSEKLFF
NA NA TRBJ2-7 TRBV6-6 TGTGCCAGCAGTTACTCGACACAGCCGACCTACGAGCAGTACTTC CASSYSTQPTYEQYF
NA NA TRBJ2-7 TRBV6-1 TGTGCCAGCCGGGACCTGACTCCCTACGAGCAGTACTTC CASRDLTPYEQYF
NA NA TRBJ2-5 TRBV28 TGTGCCAGCATGAGAGGGGGCGGGAGAGGAGAGACCCAGTACTTC CASMRGGGRGETQYF
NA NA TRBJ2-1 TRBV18 TGTGCCAGCTCACCACCGCAGGTGGGTTCGATAAGTGAGCAGTTCTTC CASSPPQVGSISEQFF
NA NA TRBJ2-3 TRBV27 TGTGCCACCCAAACCCTCGGGGTCACAGATACGCAGTATTTT CATQTLGVTDTQYF
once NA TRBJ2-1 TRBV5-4 TGTGCCAGCAGCTTATTAGTCAATGAGCAGTTCTTC CASSLLVNEQFF
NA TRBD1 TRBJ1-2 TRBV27 TGTGCCAGCAGTTCCAGAGGGGGCGAGTTCTATGGCTACACCTTC CASSSRGGEFYGYTF
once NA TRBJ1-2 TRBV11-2 TGTGCCAGCAGCACCGGCCGCCAAATCACGGACTATGGCTACACCTTC CASSTGRQITDYGYTF
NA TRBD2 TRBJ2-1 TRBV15 TGTGCCACCAGCAGAGACGTAGCGGGAAATTACTACAATGAGCAGTTCTTC CATSRDVAGNYYNEQFF
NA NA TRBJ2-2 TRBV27 TGTGCCAGCAAATGGGGAGCGGATAACACCGGGGAGCTGTTTTTT CASKWGADNTGELFF
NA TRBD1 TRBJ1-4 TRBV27 TGTGCCAGCAGTTTGCGACAGGGGCTATGGGAAAAACTGTTTTTT CASSLRQGLWEKLFF
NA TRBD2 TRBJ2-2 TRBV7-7 TGTGCCAGCAGGCGGGGGGCTGCCGGGGAGCTGTTTTTT CASRRGAAGELFF
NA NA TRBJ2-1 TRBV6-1 TGTGCCAGCAGAACACGGGTACCGCCCGACAATGAGCAGTTCTTC CASRTRVPPDNEQFF
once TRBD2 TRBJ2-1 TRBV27 TGTGCCAGCAGGACCATTTCCCCACTAGCGGGAGCGGGCAATGAGCAGTTCTTC CASRTISPLAGAGNEQFF
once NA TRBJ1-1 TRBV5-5 TGTGCCAGCAGCTTGGCAGTCAGGGGCGTCACTGAAGCTTTCTTT CASSLAVRGVTEAFF
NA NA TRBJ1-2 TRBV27 TGTGCCAGCAGTTCGCTTCTTTCGGCGGGGTTTGATGGCTACACCTTC CASSSLLSAGFDGYTF
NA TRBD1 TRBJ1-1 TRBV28 TGTGCCAGCAGTCACCTGACAGGGGAGTACACTGAAGCTTTCTTT CASSHLTGEYTEAFF
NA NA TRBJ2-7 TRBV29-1 TGCAGCGCTGGGGGGACCTACGAGCAGTACTTC CSAGGTYEQYF
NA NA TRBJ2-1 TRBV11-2 TGTGCCAGCAGCTTAGGAAGTTCGGTTTTGCAGGACGGTATCTTC CASSLGSSVLQDGIF
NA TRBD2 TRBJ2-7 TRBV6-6 TGTGCCAGCAGCTCCCCGCCGACTAGCGCCACCTACGAGCAGTACTTC CASSSPPTSATYEQYF
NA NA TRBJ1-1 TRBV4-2 TGTGCCAGCAGCCTAAGAGGGATCCCAGAAGCTTTCTTT CASSLRGIPEAFF
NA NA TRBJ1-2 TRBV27 TGTGCCAGCAGTTTATCGTCAGGGCCCGGGGGCTATGGCTACACCTTC CASSLSSGPGGYGYTF
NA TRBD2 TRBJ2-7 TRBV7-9 TGTGCCAGCAGCCCGCAGACTAGCGGGAGGGGGGACGAGCAGTACTTC CASSPQTSGRGDEQYF
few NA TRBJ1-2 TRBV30 TGTGCCTGCACCCCACCTACAAGCTATGGCTACACCTTC CACTPPTSYGYTF
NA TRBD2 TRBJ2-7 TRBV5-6 TGTGCCAGCAGCCTCGGACTAGTCCCCTACGAGCAGTACTTC CASSLGLVPYEQYF